The 28 T cell receptor beta chains below all came from one sample that was sequenced in a study of T cells in localized non-small cell lung cancer. Produced via immunoSEQ multiplex PCR; TCRdb's table is partial and in-frame only. Among tens of thousands of clones, roughly 87% were seen once, and the ten largest hold about a tenth. Sample: peripheral blood, taken before any cancer treatment. The receptors were gathered from a woman aged 35 to 70 with stage I lung adenocarcinoma.

The chain combines TRBV11-2 with TRBJ2-2; TRBD1 might be the D (6 bases). The V gene's germline CDR1 is SGHAT and CDR2 FQNNGV. With 1 base removed from V and 6 bases from J, the gap between germline ends came to 12 bases. The CDR3 is made up of 15 amino acids. CDR3 DNA sequence: TGTGCCAGCAGCTTAGCCAGGGGTTTCGCCGGGGAGCTGTTTTTT. Translation: CASSLARGFAGELFF.

The V and J genes are TRBV5-1 and TRBJ2-1; no firm D call. V lost 5 bases and J lost 6, with 12 bases in between. Germline V gene lookup returns CDR1 SGHRS and CDR2 YFSETQ. The CDR3 runs 13 residues. CDR3 in amino acids: CASSGIATNEQFF. The CDR3 DNA follows: TGCGCCAGCAGTGGGATAGCAACCAATGAGCAGTTCTTC.

CDR3 nucleotides: TGTGCCTGGAACGGTGTGGGTCCGCAGACCCAGTACTTC. Its protein product is CAWNGVGPQTQYF. V and J are TRBV30 and TRBJ2-5; unclear D gene. V lost 4 bases, J lost 6 bases, and 15 bases lay in between. CDR1 is GTSNPN, CDR2 SVGIG, per germline (reference sequence). CDR3 length: 13 residues.

The CDR3 DNA is TGTGCCAGCAGCTTCGAACGGACTAGCGGCAACACCGGGGAGCTGTTTTTT. Its translation is CASSFERTSGNTGELFF. The chain combines TRBV11-2 with TRBJ2-2; 10 bases match TRBD2. Trimming removed 3 bases from V and 2 bases from J; junction bases left unmatched: 6. The CDR3 runs to 17 residues. The germline gives CDR1 SGHAT, CDR2 FQNNGV.

The V gene is TRBV4-1, the J gene TRBJ2-7, with 7 bases lining up with TRBD1. Trimming took 4 bases from V and 4 from J; bases not matched to a gene: 10. Germline CDR1 MGHRA, CDR2 YSYEKL. CDR3 length equals 15 residues. As DNA, the CDR3 is TGCGCCAGCAGCCCGAGACAGGGACGAAGGTACGAGCAGTACTTC. Translated, it gives CASSPRQGRRYEQYF.

The CDR3 region has the DNA TGTGCCAGCAGTTTTGGGGAACAAGGGGAGACCCAGTACTTC. Its translation: CASSFGEQGETQYF. J is TRBJ2-5 and V is TRBV28; D gene unclear. The germline V and J ends were trimmed by 3 bases and 5 bases, with 13 bases remaining between them. In germline, CDR1 is MDHEN, CDR2 SYDVKM. The CDR3 contains 14 residues.

The rearrangement links TRBV5-5 to TRBJ2-1; D might be TRBD1 (6 bases). This CDR3 spans 14 amino acids. The V and J ends lost 4 bases and 3 bases respectively, with 11 bases between them. CDR1 SGHKS and CDR2 YYEKEE come from the germline V gene (reference sequence). The CDR3 is CASSPGTLYNEQFF. CDR3 bases: TGTGCCAGCAGCCCCGGGACACTCTACAATGAGCAGTTCTTC.

The chain recombines TRBV7-9 with TRBJ2-2; D is ambiguous. The CDR3 spans 16 residues. Per the germline V gene, CDR1 is SEHNR and CDR2 is FQNEAQ (reference sequence). V was shortened by 0 bases and J by 2 bases, with 10 bases between the two germline ends. CDR3 sequence (DNA): TGTGCCAGCAGCTTAGCGGTGGATCTTAACACCGGGGAGCTGTTTTTT. Protein sequence: CASSLAVDLNTGELFF.

Comments on this clone: Mismatch with germline at one junction end may stem from a read error. This chain joins TRBV7-7 and TRBJ2-5; 11 positions match TRBD2. Germline assignment: CDR1 SSHAT and CDR2 FNYEAQ (reference sequence). The CDR3 is 18 amino acids. Here the CDR3 DNA reads TGTGCTAGCAGCCGAGGGACTAGCGGACTATACCCTTCGGAGACCCAGTACTTC. Protein sequence: CASSRGTSGLYPSETQYF.

The chain uses TRBV7-3 and TRBJ1-1; D is possibly TRBD1 (5 bases). The CDR3 spans 14 residues. Trimming shortened V by 4 bases and J by 5 bases, and 14 bases separated the two germline ends. Germline loops: CDR1 SGHTA, CDR2 FQGTGA. The CDR3 DNA reads TGTGCCAGCAGCTGGAGGGGATCCCATACTGAAGCTTTCTTT. It is translated as CASSWRGSHTEAFF.

The chain carries TRBV28 and TRBJ2-1; no definite D call. The germline V gene encodes CDR1 MDHEN and CDR2 SYDVKM. This CDR3 comprises 11 residues. The V end lost 8 bases, the J end lost 12 bases, and 14 bases lay between the germline ends. This CDR3 is CASPTAWTQFF. The DNA for the CDR3 is TGTGCCAGCCCAACCGCATGGACGCAGTTCTTC.

The chain has TRBV23-1 and TRBJ1-3; D is unresolved. TRBV23-1 falls under the ORF class, with uncertain function. Trimming pared 6 bases from V and 3 bases from J, leaving 9 bases between. This CDR3 is built from 13 residues. CDR3 sequence: CASSLLDGNTIYF. The CDR3 nucleotides are TGCGCCAGCAGCCTCCTGGATGGAAACACCATATATTTT.

The chain recombines TRBV6-1 with TRBJ2-7; 9 bases are shared with TRBD1. Germline V gene data show CDR1 as MNHNS and CDR2 as SASEGT. J lost 2 bases, V lost 6 bases, and 5 bases had no gene match. This CDR3 is built from 14 residues. CDR3 nucleotide sequence: TGTGCCAGCAGACACGGACAGGGGACCTACGAGCAGTACTTC. Its protein is CASRHGQGTYEQYF.

The DNA of the CDR3 is TGCGCCAGCAGCCCCGCCGTGGGGGCGGGAGGGCCTACGACGGATACGCAGTATTTT. Translating gives CASSPAVGAGGPTTDTQYF. The rearrangement joins TRBV5-1 to TRBJ2-3; TRBD2 aligns across 9 bases. CDR1 is SGHRS, CDR2 YFSETQ, per germline. This CDR3 has 19 residues. V trimming: 4 bases; J trimming: 6 bases; junction bases outside the gene matches: 21.

The V and J genes are TRBV20-1 and TRBJ2-1, with TRBD1 matching 7 bases. The CDR3 spans 10 residues. The germline CDR1 and CDR2 sequences are DFQATT and SNEGSKA (reference sequence). J was trimmed by 12 bases and V by 5 bases; bases with no gene match: 4. The CDR3 protein is CSARGQRQFF. DNA of the CDR3: TGCAGTGCTCGGGGACAGAGGCAGTTCTTC.

This clone came up once. The chain is built from TRBV28 and TRBJ2-1, with D possibly being TRBD2 (5 bases). The CDR3 extends over 16 amino acids. Trimming removed 5 bases at V and 0 bases at J, with 14 bases between. Germline values: CDR1 MDHEN, CDR2 SYDVKM. CDR3 residues: CASSPTTINSYNEQFF. Written as DNA, the CDR3 is TGTGCCAGCAGTCCGACTACGATTAACTCCTACAATGAGCAGTTCTTC.

This chain connects TRBV28 to TRBJ1-1; a possible D gene is TRBD1 (5 bases). This CDR3 region has 15 residues. The V gene lost 11 bases and the J gene lost 0 bases, with 19 bases spanning the gap. CDR1 MDHEN and CDR2 SYDVKM come from the germline V gene. The chain's CDR3 is CASKRGSRMNTEAFF. CDR3 nucleotides: TGTGCCTCGAAGAGGGGCAGTCGAATGAACACTGAAGCTTTCTTT.

This clone was recorded a few times. This rearrangement joins TRBV27 to TRBJ2-1, with a possible D match to TRBD2 (5 bases). The CDR3 is 10 amino acids. Germline CDR1 and CDR2: MNHEY and SMNVEV (reference sequence). Trimming left V 8 bases short and J 7 bases short, with 6 bases between. CDR3 loop: CASGRNEQFF. Here the CDR3 DNA reads TGTGCCAGCGGGAGAAATGAGCAGTTCTTC.

This clone has a single count. The chain is built from TRBV5-1 and TRBJ1-1; 12 bases are a match to TRBD1. V lost 4 bases, J lost 6 bases, and 7 bases stayed unmatched. The CDR3 is 15 residues long. Germline lookup yields CDR1 SGHRS and CDR2 YFSETQ. The CDR3 coding sequence is TGCGCCAGCAGCCCCGGGACAGGGGGCATCGCTGAAGCTTTCTTT. It yields the protein CASSPGTGGIAEAFF.

The J gene is TRBJ2-2, the V gene TRBV7-9, with 8 bases aligning to TRBD1. V trimming: 1 base; J trimming: 4 bases; junction bases outside the gene matches: 2. This CDR3 spans 15 amino acids. Germline V gives CDR1 SEHNR, CDR2 FQNEAQ (reference sequence). The CDR3 DNA is TGTGCCAGCAGCTTAGGGGACAGGCGCACCGGGGAGCTGTTTTTT. Its protein is CASSLGDRRTGELFF. Full variable domain (remainder filled in from reference TRBV7-9 and TRBJ2-2): DTGVSQNPRHKITKRGQNVTFRCDPISEHNRLYWYRQTLGQGPEFLTYFQNEAQLEKSRLLSDRFSAERPKGSFSTLEIQRTEQGDSAMYLCASSLGDRRTGELFFGEGSRLTVL.

The chain joins TRBV7-9 to TRBJ2-7; 9 nucleotides align to TRBD1. V lost 4 bases, J lost 3 bases, and 16 bases stayed unmatched. The CDR3 contains 18 residues. Germline loops: CDR1 SEHNR, CDR2 FQNEAQ (reference sequence). The CDR3 sequence is CASSWVGTGRRGVYEQYF. For the CDR3, the DNA is TGTGCCAGCAGCTGGGTAGGGACAGGGCGACGAGGTGTCTACGAGCAGTACTTC.

In its sample, this clone was seen a few times. V is TRBV11-2 and J is TRBJ2-2; D ambiguous. The CDR3 length is 13 residues. Germline V lookup: CDR1 SGHAT, CDR2 FQNNGV. Trimming pared 0 bases from V and 6 bases from J, leaving 5 bases between. CDR3 bases: TGTGCCAGCAGCTTAGAGAATTCCGGGGAGCTGTTTTTT. Amino acids: CASSLENSGELFF. Combining the CDR3 with reference TRBV11-2 and TRBJ2-2 gives the whole variable domain EAGVAQSPRYKIIEKRQSVAFWCNPISGHATLYWYQQILGQGPKLLIQFQNNGVVDDSQLPKDRFSAERLKGVDSTLKIQPAKLEDSAVYLCASSLENSGELFFGEGSRLTVL.

The CDR3, as DNA: TGTGCCAGCAGTGGAGGACAGGGAGTCACCGGGGAGCTGTTTTTT. Translating it yields CASSGGQGVTGELFF. This rearrangement joins TRBV6-1 to TRBJ2-2, with 8 bases fitting TRBD1. CDR1 and CDR2 (germline): MNHNS, SASEGT. The CDR3 totals 15 residues. V lost 4 bases, J lost 4 bases, and 5 bases stayed unmatched.

The rearrangement joins TRBV5-1 to TRBJ2-1; 8 bases are a match to TRBD1. Germline loops: CDR1 SGHRS, CDR2 YFSETQ. The CDR3 runs to 15 residues. V gave up 4 bases and J gave up 9 bases; unmatched junction bases: 12. The CDR3 DNA sequence: TGCGCCAGCAGCCTGGAGGGGCAGGGGGCCGGTGAGCAGTTCTTC. Residues: CASSLEGQGAGEQFF.

The CDR3 DNA reads TGTGCCAGCAGTGTAACCGGGACAGGGGAAAAACTGTTTTTT. Amino acids: CASSVTGTGEKLFF. The rearrangement links TRBV27 to TRBJ1-4, with TRBD1 matching 9 bases. CDR1 and CDR2 (germline): MNHEY, SMNVEV (reference sequence). The length of the CDR3 is 14 residues. The V gene end was trimmed by 5 bases and the J gene end by 8 bases; junction bases not matched to a gene: 6.

By share, this clone ranks as medium-sized. This CDR3 is CASRIRAGGLNTDTQYF. DNA of the CDR3: TGTGCCAGCAGAATCCGAGCGGGGGGGCTCAACACAGATACGCAGTATTTT. The chain uses TRBV27 and TRBJ2-3; 10 nucleotides agree with TRBD2. CDR1 and CDR2 (germline): MNHEY, SMNVEV (reference sequence). The CDR3 loop spans 17 amino acids. The junction had 11 bases not matched to a gene; V was cut back by 6 bases and J by 2 bases.

This chain joins TRBV27 and TRBJ1-6; no clear D gene. Germline lookup yields CDR1 MNHEY and CDR2 SMNVEV (reference sequence). The V end was cut by 0 bases, the J end by 10 bases, with 7 bases between. This CDR3 comprises 13 residues. The CDR3 spells CASSLSGGSPLHF. CDR3 DNA sequence: TGTGCCAGCAGTTTATCGGGCGGGTCACCCCTCCACTTT.

This chain uses TRBV30 with TRBJ1-2; 9 nucleotides match TRBD1. The CDR3 is made up of 13 amino acids. After removal of 2 bases from V and 5 bases from J, the junction contained 3 bases not matched to a gene. Germline V lookup: CDR1 GTSNPN, CDR2 SVGIG (reference sequence). The CDR3 spells CAWSRTGDYGYTF. The CDR3 DNA sequence: TGTGCCTGGAGTAGGACAGGGGATTATGGCTACACCTTC.